These T cell receptor beta chains were read from a single sample in a study of high-grade serous ovarian cancer treatment subgroups. Assay: immunoSEQ multiplex PCR; the TCRdb copy retains only in-frame clones and omits some. This table has 13,000 or so clones, over 75% appearing once. The specimen sequenced was tumor tissue. These receptors all come from a human donor with high-grade serous ovarian cancer. The CDR3 runs from the conserved cysteine through the conserved F or W. Fields, in order: clone size, J gene, V gene, CDR3 protein. The size field is filled for only some rows; it gives once, few, many or a size class.

clone_size: -; j_call: TRBJ1-3; v_call: TRBV19; cdr3_aa: CASSPSTGTGNTIYF
clone_size: -; j_call: TRBJ2-5; v_call: TRBV7-2; cdr3_aa: CASSLDGTGSGETQYF
clone_size: few; j_call: TRBJ1-1; v_call: TRBV2; cdr3_aa: CATTGTGRGTEAFF
clone_size: -; j_call: TRBJ2-6; v_call: TRBV11-3; cdr3_aa: CASSGEGFSSGANVLTF
clone_size: -; j_call: TRBJ2-7; v_call: TRBV10-3; cdr3_aa: CAISSSPTGVRDEQYF
clone_size: -; j_call: TRBJ1-4; v_call: TRBV28; cdr3_aa: CASSFKGMGANEKLFF
clone_size: -; j_call: TRBJ1-2; v_call: TRBV7-9; cdr3_aa: CASEIQGGHNYGYTF
clone_size: -; j_call: TRBJ2-3; v_call: TRBV5-4; cdr3_aa: CASSHQVPRGTDTQYF
clone_size: -; j_call: TRBJ2-2; v_call: TRBV5-1; cdr3_aa: CASAELGASWGELFF
clone_size: few; j_call: TRBJ1-1; v_call: TRBV5-5; cdr3_aa: CASSSGWGLNTEAFF
clone_size: -; j_call: TRBJ2-7; v_call: TRBV13; cdr3_aa: CASSSSWGEIYEQYF
clone_size: -; j_call: TRBJ1-2; v_call: TRBV5-4; cdr3_aa: CASSLKGDYGYTF
clone_size: -; j_call: TRBJ1-6; v_call: TRBV28; cdr3_aa: CASRSGTADNSPLHF
clone_size: -; j_call: TRBJ1-5; v_call: TRBV5-4; cdr3_aa: CASSQTDRGQPQHF